One and the same sample provided the 25 T cell receptor beta chains below, sequenced in a study of response to subunit inactivated influenza vaccine. TCRdb re-called the RT-PCR reads with MiXCR, one entry per CDR3 protein. The sample has around 750,000 distinct CDR3 sequences; about 20% are singletons. The sample here was PBMCs from blood, taken around 5 days after vaccination. These receptors all come from a man aged 50-60 years who received an inactivated influenza vaccine.

This chain links TRBV10-2 with TRBJ2-6; a weak D match, TRBD1 (6 bases). Germline loops: CDR1 WSHSY, CDR2 SAAADI. V lost 4 bases, J lost 4 bases, and 11 bases lay in between. This CDR3 is built from 15 residues. CDR3 amino acids: CASSAQGRGANVLTF. In DNA, the CDR3 is TGCGCCAGCAGTGCCCAGGGGAGAGGGGCCAACGTCCTGACTTTC.

The chain carries TRBV29-1 and TRBJ2-1; maybe TRBD1 (6 bases). The germline gives CDR1 SQVTM, CDR2 ANQGSEA. V lost 5 bases, J lost 5 bases, and 13 bases lay in between. The CDR3 runs 13 residues. CDR3 DNA sequence: TGCAGCGTTCAACAGGGAAGGAACAATGAGCAGTTCTTC. Protein product: CSVQQGRNNEQFF.

The chain is built from TRBV5-1 and TRBJ2-7; the match to TRBD2 covers 13 bases. The CDR3 is 15 residues long. V was pared by 3 bases and J by 2 bases, with 2 bases of the junction left unmatched. Germline CDR1 reads SGHRS; CDR2 reads YFSETQ. In DNA form, the CDR3 reads TGCGCCAGCAGCTACGGACTAGCGGGAGCCTACGAGCAGTACTTC. Its protein is CASSYGLAGAYEQYF.

The chain couples TRBV6-5 to TRBJ2-5; D call uncertain. The V and J ends lost 6 bases and 1 base respectively, with 12 bases between them. The length of the CDR3 is 14 residues. From germline, CDR1 is MNHEY and CDR2 SVGAGI. The CDR3 sequence is CASSYTGPQETQYF. The CDR3 bases are TGTGCCAGCAGCTATACCGGGCCCCAAGAGACCCAGTACTTC.

This clonotype has more than one count but fewer than ten. The chain combines TRBV15 with TRBJ2-5; TRBD1 aligns across 7 bases. The last part of the DNA fits TRBJ2-1 better; the J call may be wrong. The CDR3 loop spans 17 amino acids. In germline, CDR1 is LNHNV, CDR2 YYDKDF (reference sequence). DNA for the CDR3: TGTGCCACCAGCAGAGATCGAGGGTTGGGACAGCAAGAGACCCAGTTCTTC. Translation: CATSRDRGLGQQETQFF.

There are a few counts of this clonotype. This chain uses TRBV12-3 or TRBV12-4 with TRBJ2-1; 14 bases align to TRBD2. This CDR3 region has 13 residues. V trimming: 10 bases; J trimming: 8 bases; junction bases outside the gene matches: 4. The CDR3 sequence is CATRTSGRYEQFF. In DNA, the CDR3 is TGTGCCACCCGGACTAGCGGGAGGTATGAGCAGTTCTTC.

CDR3 nucleotides: TGTGCCAGCAGTAGACAGGGGGCCGGCAGGGGCGAGCAGTTCTTC. It translates to CASSRQGAGRGEQFF. The V call is TRBV6-2 or TRBV6-3, the J call TRBJ2-1; 10 nucleotides line up with TRBD1. This CDR3 spans 15 amino acids. The trim removed 5 bases at V and 10 bases at J, leaving 11 bases unmatched. In germline, CDR1 is MNHEY, CDR2 SVGEGT.

The V call is TRBV29-1, the J call TRBJ2-5; D is undetermined. The CDR3 runs to 14 residues. Germline-derived CDR1 and CDR2 are SQVTM and ANQGSEA. Trimming cost V 2 bases and J 2 bases, with 12 bases left between them. The CDR3 coding sequence is TGCAGCGTTGAACTTGGGCATGAACAAGAGACCCAGTACTTC. Its translation: CSVELGHEQETQYF.

This clonotype occurred a few times. The chain joins TRBV5-1 to TRBJ2-5, with TRBD1 as a possible D gene (5 bases). This CDR3 spans 14 amino acids. V dropped 0 bases and J dropped 7 bases, with 13 bases sitting between them. Germline-derived CDR1 and CDR2 are SGHRS and YFSETQ. The CDR3 DNA reads as TGCGCCAGCAGCTTGGAGGCAGGGATAGTGACCCAGTACTTC. Translating it yields CASSLEAGIVTQYF.

A few counts support this clonotype. This chain joins TRBV10-3 and TRBJ1-1; tentative D call: TRBD1 (6 bases). Germline V CDR1 and CDR2: ENHRY, SYGVKD. CDR3 length: 13 residues. V was pared by 6 bases and J by 4 bases, with 12 bases between. The CDR3 here is CAIRETGATEAFF. As DNA, the CDR3 is TGTGCCATCAGAGAGACGGGGGCCACTGAAGCTTTCTTT.

The chain has TRBV20-1 and TRBJ2-3, with TRBD1 as a possible D gene (6 bases). V was shortened by 3 bases and J by 0 bases, with 10 bases between the two germline ends. The germline gives CDR1 DFQATT, CDR2 SNEGSKA (reference sequence). The CDR3 is 14 amino acids. CDR3 in amino acids: CSASKRGSTDTQYF. In DNA form, the CDR3 reads TGCAGTGCTAGTAAAAGGGGGAGCACAGATACGCAGTATTTT.

The gene calls are TRBV6-6 and TRBJ2-3; 8 nucleotides line up with TRBD1. Losses at the gene ends were 10 bases for V and 5 bases for J; bases not matched to a gene: 8. CDR3 length equals 13 residues. CDR1 MNHNY and CDR2 SVGAGI come from the germline V gene (reference sequence). CDR3 DNA: TGTGCCACCCAAGGACAGGGCGGAGATACGCAGTATTTT. Its protein is CATQGQGGDTQYF.

This clonotype appeared a few times. V is TRBV20-1 and J is TRBJ2-7, with 15 bases lining up with TRBD2. This CDR3 has 17 amino acids. The V gene's germline CDR1 is DFQATT and CDR2 SNEGSKA (reference sequence). The junction had 11 bases not matched to a gene; V was cut back by 6 bases and J by 2 bases. CDR3 nucleotides: TGCAGTGCCACTCCGGGACTAGCGGGAGGAGGTACCTACGAGCAGTACTTC. Its translation is CSATPGLAGGGTYEQYF.

The CDR3: CATSKEQYYEQYF. The CDR3 DNA reads as TGTGCCACCAGCAAGGAACAGTACTACGAGCAGTACTTC. The chain recombines TRBV15 with TRBJ2-7; D remains ambiguous. Germline V gene lookup returns CDR1 LNHNV and CDR2 YYDKDF (reference sequence). The CDR3 contains 13 residues. V lost 4 bases to trimming and J lost 3 bases, with 10 bases between them.

The sample holds a few counts of this clonotype. V gene TRBV2 combines with J gene TRBJ2-7; the D is unclear. The V gene's germline CDR1 is SNHLY and CDR2 FYNNEI. The CDR3 covers 17 residues. Deletions cut 0 bases from V and 0 bases from J, with 15 bases between. CDR3 region: CASSEALLSFSSYEQYF. The CDR3 DNA is TGTGCCAGCAGTGAAGCGCTCCTTTCCTTTAGCTCCTACGAGCAGTACTTC.

The chain couples TRBV29-1 to TRBJ2-4, with 10 bases matching TRBD1. V shed 7 bases and J 1 base; nucleotides not matched to a gene: 13. This CDR3 has 17 residues. Germline lookup yields CDR1 SQVTM and CDR2 ANQGSEA. The CDR3 reads CSALRQGAYGAKNIQYF. CDR3 nucleotide sequence: TGCAGCGCTCTCCGACAGGGGGCGTACGGCGCCAAAAACATTCAGTACTTC.

This clonotype showed up just a few times. The rearrangement links TRBV12-3 or TRBV12-4 to TRBJ2-2, with 9 bases that match TRBD2. The V and J ends lost 6 bases and 6 bases, in that order; junction bases with no gene match: 5. The CDR3 runs to 14 residues. The CDR3: CASREGLAAGELFF. CDR3 bases: TGTGCCAGCAGGGAGGGACTAGCAGCCGGGGAGCTGTTTTTT.

The rearrangement joins TRBV20-1 to TRBJ2-5, with a weak D call TRBD2 (5 bases). The V end lost 6 bases, the J end lost 6 bases, and 17 bases lay between the germline ends. Germline CDR1 reads DFQATT; CDR2 reads SNEGSKA (reference sequence). The CDR3 sequence is 13 residues long. CDR3 region: CSAAYAGTKTQYF. The CDR3 bases are TGCAGTGCCGCGTACGCGGGTACTAAGACCCAGTACTTC.

CDR3 residues: CASSDTLRLDTQYF. The CDR3 region has the DNA TGCGCCAGCAGCGATACCCTCAGATTAGATACGCAGTATTTT. The genes are TRBV5-1 and TRBJ2-3; D ambiguous. Germline values: CDR1 SGHRS, CDR2 YFSETQ. Trimming pared 4 bases from V and 5 bases from J, leaving 14 bases between. The CDR3 consists of 14 residues. Variable domain in full (rest from reference TRBV5-1 and TRBJ2-3): KAGVTQTPRYLIKTRGQQVTLSCSPISGHRSVSWYQQTPGQGLQFLFEYFSETQRNKGNFPGRFSGRQFSNSRSEMNVSTLELGDSALYLCASSDTLRLDTQYFGPGTRLTVL.

The chain couples TRBV29-1 to TRBJ1-1; D gene ambiguous. Germline assignment: CDR1 SQVTM and CDR2 ANQGSEA. The V and J ends lost 6 bases and 1 base respectively, with 9 bases between them. The CDR3 sequence is 12 residues long. The CDR3 DNA follows: TGCAGCGTGGTAGAGGGGAACACTGAAGCTTTCTTT. Translation: CSVVEGNTEAFF. The complete variable domain, with remaining parts taken from reference TRBV29-1 and TRBJ1-1, reads SAVISQKPSRDICQRGTSLTIQCQVDSQVTMMFWYRQQPGQSLTLIATANQGSEATYESGFVIDKFPISRPNLTFSTLTVSNMSPEDSSIYLCSVVEGNTEAFFGQGTRLTVV.

In its sample, this clonotype was seen many times. The rearrangement uses TRBV20-1 and TRBJ1-3; D gene unclear. V gave up 0 bases and J gave up 0 bases, with 6 bases separating them. Germline CDR1 and CDR2: DFQATT and SNEGSKA (reference sequence). The CDR3 loop spans 14 amino acids. The CDR3 region is CSARDPRSGNTIYF. The CDR3 DNA is TGCAGTGCTAGAGATCCCCGCTCTGGAAACACCATATATTTT.

The rearrangement links TRBV7-9 to TRBJ1-2; D not resolved. The CDR3 runs 15 residues. CDR1 and CDR2 from the germline V gene are SEHNR and FQNEAQ (reference sequence). V was shortened by 0 bases and J by 0 bases, with 8 bases between the two germline ends. CDR3 bases: TGTGCCAGCAGCTTAGCTCGGGGAGCTAACTATGGCTACACCTTC. This encodes CASSLARGANYGYTF.

There are a few counts of this clonotype. This rearrangement joins TRBV7-9 to TRBJ1-1; a weak D match, TRBD1 (5 bases). V lost 1 base to trimming and J lost 4 bases, with 10 bases between them. Germline CDR1 reads SEHNR; CDR2 reads FQNEAQ (reference sequence). The CDR3 runs to 14 residues. The CDR3 nucleotides read TGTGCCAGCAGCTTAGAAGCAGGGACCACTGAAGCTTTCTTT. Its protein product is CASSLEAGTTEAFF.

This chain joins TRBV5-5 and TRBJ1-1; no firm D call. Germline values: CDR1 SGHKS, CDR2 YYEKEE (reference sequence). CDR3 size: 13 residues. The V and J ends lost 3 bases and 7 bases respectively, with 13 bases between them. CDR3 DNA sequence: TGTGCCAGCAGCTCCCCCGGGATGATTGAAGCTTTCTTT. Translation: CASSSPGMIEAFF.

The J gene is TRBJ2-7, the V gene TRBV20-1; 10 bases line up with TRBD2. The germline V gene has CDR1 DFQATT and CDR2 SNEGSKA (reference sequence). V lost 3 bases and J lost 5; bases outside the gene matches: 4. The CDR3 is 13 residues long. Here the CDR3 reads CSARSSGGDEQYF. For the CDR3, the DNA is TGCAGTGCTAGGTCCAGCGGGGGGGACGAGCAGTACTTC.